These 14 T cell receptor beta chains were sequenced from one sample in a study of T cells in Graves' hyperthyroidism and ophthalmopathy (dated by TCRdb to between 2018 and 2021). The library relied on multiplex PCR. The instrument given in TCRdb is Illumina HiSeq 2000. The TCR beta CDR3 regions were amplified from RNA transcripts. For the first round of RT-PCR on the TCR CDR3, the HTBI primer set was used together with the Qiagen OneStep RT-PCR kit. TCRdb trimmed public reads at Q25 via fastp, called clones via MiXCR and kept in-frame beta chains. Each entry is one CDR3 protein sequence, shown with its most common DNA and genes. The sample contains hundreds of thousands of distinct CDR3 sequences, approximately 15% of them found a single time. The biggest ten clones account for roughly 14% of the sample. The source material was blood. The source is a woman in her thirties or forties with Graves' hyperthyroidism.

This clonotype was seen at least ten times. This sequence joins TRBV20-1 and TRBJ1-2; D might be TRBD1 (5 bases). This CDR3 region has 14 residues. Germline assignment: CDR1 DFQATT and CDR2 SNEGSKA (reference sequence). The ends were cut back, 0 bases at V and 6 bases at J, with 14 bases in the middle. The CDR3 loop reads CSARDGGAVNGYTF. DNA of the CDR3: TGCAGTGCTAGAGATGGAGGGGCGGTCAATGGCTACACCTTC.

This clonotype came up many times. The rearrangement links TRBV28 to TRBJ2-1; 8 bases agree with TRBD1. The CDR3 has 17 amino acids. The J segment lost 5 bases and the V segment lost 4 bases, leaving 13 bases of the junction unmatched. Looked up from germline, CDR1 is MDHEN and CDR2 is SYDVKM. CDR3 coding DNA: TGTGCCAGCAGTTACCCACGGACAGGGAGCCTAGACAATGAGCAGTTCTTC. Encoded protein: CASSYPRTGSLDNEQFF.

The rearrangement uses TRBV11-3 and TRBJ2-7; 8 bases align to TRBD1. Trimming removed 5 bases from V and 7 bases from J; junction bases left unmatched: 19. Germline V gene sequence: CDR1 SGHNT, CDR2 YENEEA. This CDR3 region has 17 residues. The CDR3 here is CASSPYIEDRDRLEQYF. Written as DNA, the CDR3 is TGTGCCAGCAGCCCATATATCGAGGACAGGGATCGATTGGAGCAGTACTTC.

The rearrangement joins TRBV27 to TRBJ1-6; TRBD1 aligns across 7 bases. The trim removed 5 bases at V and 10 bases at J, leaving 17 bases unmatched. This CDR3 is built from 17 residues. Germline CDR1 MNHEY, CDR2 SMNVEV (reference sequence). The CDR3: CASSTPGQPGRGSPLHF. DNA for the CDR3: TGTGCCAGCAGTACCCCGGGACAGCCGGGAAGGGGGTCACCCCTCCACTTT.

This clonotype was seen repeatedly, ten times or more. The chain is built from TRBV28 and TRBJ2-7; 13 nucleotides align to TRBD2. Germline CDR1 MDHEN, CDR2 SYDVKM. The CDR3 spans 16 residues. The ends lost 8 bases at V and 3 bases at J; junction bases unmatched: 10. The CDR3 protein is CASGSSGTSGIYEQYF. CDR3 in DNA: TGTGCCAGCGGTTCCTCCGGGACTAGCGGGATCTACGAGCAGTACTTC.

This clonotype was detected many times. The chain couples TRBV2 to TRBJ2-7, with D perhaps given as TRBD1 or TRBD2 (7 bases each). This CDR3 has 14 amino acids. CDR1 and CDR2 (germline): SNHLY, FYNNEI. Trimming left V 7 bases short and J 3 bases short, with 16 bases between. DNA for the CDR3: TGTGCCAGCAAGGGGGCGAGGACTAGCTACGAGCAGTACTTC. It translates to CASKGARTSYEQYF.

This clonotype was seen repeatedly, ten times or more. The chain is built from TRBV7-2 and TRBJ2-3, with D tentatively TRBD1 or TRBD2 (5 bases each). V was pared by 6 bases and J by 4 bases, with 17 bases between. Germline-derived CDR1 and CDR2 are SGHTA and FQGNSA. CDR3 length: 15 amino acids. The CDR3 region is CASSRSPGAPDTQYF. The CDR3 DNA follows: TGTGCCAGCAGTAGAAGTCCCGGGGCCCCAGATACGCAGTATTTT.

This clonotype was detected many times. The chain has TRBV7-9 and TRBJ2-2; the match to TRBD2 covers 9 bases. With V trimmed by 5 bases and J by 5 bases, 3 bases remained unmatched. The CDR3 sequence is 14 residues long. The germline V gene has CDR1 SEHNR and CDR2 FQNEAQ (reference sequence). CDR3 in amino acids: CASSPGLATGELFF. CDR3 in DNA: TGTGCCAGCAGCCCAGGACTAGCGACCGGGGAGCTGTTTTTT.

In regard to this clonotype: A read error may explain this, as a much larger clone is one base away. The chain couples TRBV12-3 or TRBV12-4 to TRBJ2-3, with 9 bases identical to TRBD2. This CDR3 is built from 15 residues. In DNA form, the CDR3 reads TGTGCCGGCAGTCGACTAGCGGCATTAACAGATACGCAGTATTTT. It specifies CAGSRLAALTDTQYF.

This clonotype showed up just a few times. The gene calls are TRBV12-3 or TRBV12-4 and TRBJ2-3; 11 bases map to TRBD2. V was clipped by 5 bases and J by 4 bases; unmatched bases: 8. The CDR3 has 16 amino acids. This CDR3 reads CASSGRSGRGADTQYF. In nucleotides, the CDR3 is TGTGCCAGCAGTGGGCGTAGCGGGAGGGGCGCAGATACGCAGTATTTT.

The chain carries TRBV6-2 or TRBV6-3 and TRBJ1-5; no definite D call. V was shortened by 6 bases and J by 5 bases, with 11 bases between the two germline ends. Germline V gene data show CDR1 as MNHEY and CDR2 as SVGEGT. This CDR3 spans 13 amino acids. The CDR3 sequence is CASRTKVYQPQHF. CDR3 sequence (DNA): TGTGCCAGCAGAACCAAGGTTTATCAGCCCCAGCATTTT.

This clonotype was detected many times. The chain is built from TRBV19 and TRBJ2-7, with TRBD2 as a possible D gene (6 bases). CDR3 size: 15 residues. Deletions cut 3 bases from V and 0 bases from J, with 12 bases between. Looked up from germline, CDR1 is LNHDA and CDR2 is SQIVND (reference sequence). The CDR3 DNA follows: TGTGCCAGTAGTATCTTAGGAGGGAGCTCCTACGAGCAGTACTTC. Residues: CASSILGGSSYEQYF.

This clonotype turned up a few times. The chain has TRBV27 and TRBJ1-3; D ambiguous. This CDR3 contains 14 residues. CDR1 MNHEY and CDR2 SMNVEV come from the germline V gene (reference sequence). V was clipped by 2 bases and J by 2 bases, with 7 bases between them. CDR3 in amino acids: CASSLMGTGNTIYF. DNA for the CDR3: TGTGCCAGCAGTTTAATGGGGACTGGAAACACCATATATTTT.

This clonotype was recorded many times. CDR3 DNA: TGTGCCAGCAGTTTAGGTTGGGAAGGGGCTTTCTTT. Its protein is CASSLGWEGAFF. V is TRBV28 and J is TRBJ1-1; D not resolved. The CDR3 has 12 residues. The germline V gene encodes CDR1 MDHEN and CDR2 SYDVKM. Trimming stripped 2 bases from V and 11 bases from J, with 12 bases between.